Sequencing of this TCR beta chain was carried out in a study of blood T cells in healthy people across ages. About this clonotype itself: The antigen remains unidentified.

Regarding the study as a whole: A roughly linear age-dependent decrease characterized TCR beta diversity per million T cells.

Sample-barcoded 5' priming and a J-beta primer mix drove a second PCR of 7 to 11 cycles. Unique molecular identifiers of 12 random nucleotides labeled each cDNA. TCRdb reprocessed the 5' RACE reads with MiXCR, giving one entry per CDR3 protein. The table has over a million distinct CDR3 sequences, around 40% seen once. Isolation of PBMCs gave at least 6.5 million cells per sample. Germline V lookup: CDR1 SNHLY, CDR2 FYNNEI. This CDR3 has 17 amino acids. V lost 8 bases to trimming and J lost 0 bases; unmatched junction nucleotides: 13. The chain has TRBV2 and TRBJ2-7, with 10 bases aligning to TRBD2. The receptor comes from a woman under 30 in good health. Specimen: blood. CDR3 nucleotides: TGTGCCAGCTCCTACTTGAGGCTAGCGGGGGCCTCCTACGAGCAGTACTTC. Protein product: CASSYLRLAGASYEQYF.